The rows below give T cell receptor beta chains drawn from one sample of a study of PD-1 blockade in classical Hodgkin lymphoma. The table came from immunoSEQ multiplex PCR; TCRdb's copy has only in-frame clones and leaves some out. The table lists 72,000 or so clones, roughly 91% of them singletons. The starting material was peripheral blood mononuclear cells (PBMCs), obtained at baseline. These receptors all stem from a human donor with classical Hodgkin lymphoma. CDR3s include the opening cysteine and the closing phenylalanine or tryptophan. Each record gives: J gene, V gene, CDR3 protein.

>TRBJ2-7|TRBV6-5
CASSSNPMGSYEQYF
>TRBJ2-5|TRBV27
CASSLFYGLRETQYF
>TRBJ2-1|TRBV6-1
CASGLLAEYNEQFF
>TRBJ2-5|TRBV30
CAWSRLAGVGRGETQYF
>TRBJ2-2|TRBV9
CASSVEWAAGGPAGELFF
>TRBJ1-1|TRBV7-2
CASSVRGGGLGAFF
>TRBJ2-7|TRBV21-1
CASSLLRTDYEQYF
>TRBJ1-5|TRBV27
CASSLQGHQPQHF
>TRBJ1-6|TRBV6-5
CASSYPPTGDSPLHF
>TRBJ2-7|TRBV29-1
CSAGTASSYEQYF
>TRBJ1-6|TRBV2
CASSAGADSPLHF
>TRBJ1-3|TRBV7-9
CASSQGSHSGNTIYF
>TRBJ2-1|TRBV6-1
CASSGPGGSSYNEQFF
>TRBJ1-3|TRBV19
CASSEGQGPGNTIYF
>TRBJ1-5|TRBV12-5
CASGPGTANQPQHF
>TRBJ2-7|TRBV18
CASSHPSGSRDEQYF
>TRBJ2-5|TRBV29-1
CSVGRGAGETQYF
>TRBJ2-7|TRBV7-2
CASSLSAGISYEQYF
>TRBJ2-1|TRBV6-1
CASLQGGVSANEQFF
>TRBJ2-7|TRBV6-5
CASSYSRGAEAYEQYF
>TRBJ2-2|TRBV6-6
CAVTWQGGRELFF
>TRBJ1-6|TRBV6-5
CASGPSPLHF
>TRBJ2-7|TRBV7-2
CASSLDIKQGSYEQYF
>TRBJ1-5|TRBV2
CASSQGTGGVQPQHF
>TRBJ1-5|TRBV19
CASSLGSYRGNQPQHF
>TRBJ2-1|TRBV4-3
CASSQGGGPSSYNEQFF
>TRBJ2-3|TRBV4-2
CASSQASTDTQYF
>TRBJ2-7|TRBV7-4
CASSRTPRRNEQYF
>TRBJ1-1|TRBV4-1
CASTWTGNTEAFF
>TRBJ1-2|TRBV6-1
CASRKLQGKNYGYTF
>TRBJ2-7|TRBV6-1
CALVKRGRGEQYF
>TRBJ1-2|TRBV5-5
CASSSGRTGYTF
>TRBJ2-7|TRBV28
CASRSRDPTTYEQYF
>TRBJ2-2|TRBV11-3
CASSPTGKTGELFF
>TRBJ2-7|TRBV14
CASSRLLGQQTYEQYF
>TRBJ2-3|TRBV15
CATSARASGSSDTQYF
>TRBJ2-5|TRBV6-5
CASSYGTSESETQYF
>TRBJ2-5|TRBV19
CASSSARGRGETQYF
>TRBJ2-3|TRBV2
CASSAGTSGGAVDTQYF
>TRBJ1-5|TRBV19
CASSIQGYQPQHF
>TRBJ2-1|TRBV11-3
CASSRSSGSRDNEQFF
>TRBJ2-5|TRBV6-1
CASIGASLSQWTQYF
>TRBJ2-3|TRBV7-3
CASSLAAGASTDTQYF
>-|TRBV7-2
CASSFGPTSVSYEQYF
>TRBJ2-7|TRBV27
CASSRGGKGYEQYF
>TRBJ2-7|TRBV28
CASSFSLGGQGSYEQYF
>TRBJ2-5|TRBV5-1
CASSNPGTTPETQYF
>TRBJ2-3|TRBV6-6
CASSYLGQGADTQYF
>TRBJ2-1|TRBV5-6
CASSSSGVNEQFF
>TRBJ2-7|TRBV7-9
CASSPTPAGPNEQYF
>TRBJ2-3|TRBV30
CAWDLGTGGSDTQYF
>TRBJ2-1|TRBV11-2
CASSLIGDLYNEQFF
>TRBJ1-2|TRBV5-6
CASRSGTGGFYGYTF
>TRBJ2-1|TRBV30
CAWRTAHNEQFF
>TRBJ2-1|TRBV28
CASSLGRLAGGEQFF
>TRBJ2-2|TRBV7-2
CASSLALAGSGELFF
>TRBJ2-7|TRBV6-4
CARPNEQYF